This T cell receptor beta chain is drawn from a study of response to subunit inactivated influenza vaccine. About this clonotype itself: Antigen specificity is unknown.

TCRdb ran MiXCR on the RT-PCR reads and lists one entry per CDR3 protein. This sample has hundreds of thousands of distinct CDR3 sequences, with 11% to 15% found just once. Study conclusions and caveats: The study's authors posited that every seasonal influenza vaccination enlists few new T cells.

This specimen was PBMCs from blood, taken approximately 15 days before vaccination. The receptor's source is a man in his forties or fifties who received an inactivated influenza vaccine.

The CDR3 reads CASSKEYPSTDTQYF. In DNA, the CDR3 is TGTGCCAGCAGCAAGGAGTACCCTAGCACAGATACGCAGTATTTT. The V call is TRBV5-6, the J call TRBJ2-3; D gene ambiguous. Per germline, CDR1 SGHDT and CDR2 YYEEEE. The CDR3 totals 15 residues. V lost 4 bases to trimming and J lost 0 bases, with 12 bases between them.